This T cell receptor (beta chain) came from a study of blood T cell repertoires in COVID-19 (dated by TCRdb to 2019 to 2021). For context, the study as a whole: Collaborator samples came from the United States, Italy and Spain and covered acute and convalescent phases of COVID-19. Samples were obtained from the ongoing ImmuneRACE study (first 160 participants) and from approximately 1,200 subjects provided by 6 global collaborators. Nearly every sample came with metadata listing a de-identified subject ID, COVID-19 status, age in years and sex. The dataset comprised deeply sampled blood TCRbeta repertoires from subjects exposed to, actively infected with, or recovered from COVID-19. The repertoires were released in a freely available public database intended as a resource for research on the immune response to SARS-CoV-2. The material from the prospective study consisted of cDNA or gDNA derived from T cells, B-cell-depleted T cells, or PBMCs. Where available, HLA class I and class II types were taken from metadata supplied by the sample provider and were not determined by assay-based typing. Overall results and qualifications from the work: How much clinical and demographic metadata was included differed by source and by participant, and the metadata was provided uncurated.

TCRbeta CDR3 regions were amplified from genomic DNA by means of the immunoSEQ Assay, a bias-controlled multiplex PCR. The paper's processing steps were these. The number of nucleated cells in each sample was estimated by amplification of reference gene primers within the assay. Sequence reads were collapsed and filtered to measure the absolute abundance of every unique TCRbeta CDR3 rearrangement. For each sample, productive Simpson clonality was calculated as the square root of Simpson's diversity index across productive rearrangements. The immuneACCESS repertoire file appears here via TCRdb, limited to in-frame rearrangements. These files lack a portion of the clones; in checked studies, under half of the deficit traces to unresolved V genes, and the cause of the others is not known. Clone size and the V and J calls come from that table; the DNA yielded D and trimming. Recorded for this sample are roughly 140,000 clones; approximately 89% of them occurred a single time. The leading ten clones occupy approximately 1.5% of the sample.

Points on this clone: Its antigen is unknown. The record has no base qualities; no much larger clone is one base away.

Collaborating institutions collected whole blood in K2EDTA tubes following their own protocols. For TCRbeta analysis, collaborators shipped samples in one of three forms: frozen whole blood, isolated PBMCs, or DNA extracted from either of those sample types. CDR1 is given as SEHNR and CDR2 as FQNEAQ, both from the germline V gene (reference sequence). There are 16 amino acids in the CDR3, from cysteine to phenylalanine inclusive. The kept DNA is CDR3 alone, 48 bases in frame from the first base. Compared with germline, V lacks 5 bases and J lacks 3 bases; bases without a gene match: 8. The material sequenced was peripheral blood. Recombination connected TRBV7-9 to TRBJ2-2, and TRBD1 aligns with 8 junction nucleotides. This clonotype was obtained from a woman between 45 and 65 years old with acute or convalescent COVID-19. The DNA sequence reads TGTGCCAGCAGCACCTGGACAGGGAGCGACACCGGGGAGCTGTTTTTT. The resulting protein is CASSTWTGSDTGELFF.